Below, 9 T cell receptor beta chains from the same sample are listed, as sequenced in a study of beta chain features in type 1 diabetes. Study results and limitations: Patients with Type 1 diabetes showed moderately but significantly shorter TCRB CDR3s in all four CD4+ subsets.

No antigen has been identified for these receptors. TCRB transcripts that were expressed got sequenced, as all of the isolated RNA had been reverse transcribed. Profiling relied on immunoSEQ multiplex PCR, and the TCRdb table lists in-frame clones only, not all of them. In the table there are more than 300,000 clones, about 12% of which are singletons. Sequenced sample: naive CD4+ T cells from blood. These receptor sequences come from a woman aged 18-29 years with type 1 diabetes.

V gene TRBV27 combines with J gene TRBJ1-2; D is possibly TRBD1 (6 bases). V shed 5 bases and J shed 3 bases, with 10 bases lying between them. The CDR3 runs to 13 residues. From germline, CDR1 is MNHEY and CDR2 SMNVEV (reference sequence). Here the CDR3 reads CASSLRQDYGYTF. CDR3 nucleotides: TGTGCCAGCAGTCTCCGACAGGACTATGGCTACACCTTC.

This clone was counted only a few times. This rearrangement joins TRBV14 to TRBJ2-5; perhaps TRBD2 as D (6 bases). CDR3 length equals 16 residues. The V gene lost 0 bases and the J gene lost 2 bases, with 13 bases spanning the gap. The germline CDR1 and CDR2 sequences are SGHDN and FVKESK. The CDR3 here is CASSQDFGTSQETQYF. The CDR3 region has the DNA TGTGCCAGCAGCCAAGATTTCGGGACTTCGCAAGAGACCCAGTACTTC. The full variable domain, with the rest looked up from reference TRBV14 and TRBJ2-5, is EAGVTQFPSHSVIEKGQTVTLRCDPISGHDNLYWYRRVMGKEIKFLLHFVKESKQDESGMPNNRFLAERTGGTYSTLKVQPAELEDSGVYFCASSQDFGTSQETQYFGPGTRLLVL.

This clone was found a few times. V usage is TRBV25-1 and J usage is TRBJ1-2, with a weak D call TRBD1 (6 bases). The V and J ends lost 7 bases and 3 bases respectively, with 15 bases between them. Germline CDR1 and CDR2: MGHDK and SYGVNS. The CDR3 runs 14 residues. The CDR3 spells CASKPTGTHYGYTF. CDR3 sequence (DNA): TGTGCCAGCAAACCCACCGGGACACACTATGGCTACACCTTC.

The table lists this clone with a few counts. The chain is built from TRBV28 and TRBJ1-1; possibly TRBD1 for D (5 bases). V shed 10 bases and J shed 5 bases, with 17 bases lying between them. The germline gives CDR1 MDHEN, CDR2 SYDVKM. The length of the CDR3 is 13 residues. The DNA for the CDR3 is TGTGCCACCACCTTGGGGGGTCGGACTGAAGCTTTCTTT. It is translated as CATTLGGRTEAFF.

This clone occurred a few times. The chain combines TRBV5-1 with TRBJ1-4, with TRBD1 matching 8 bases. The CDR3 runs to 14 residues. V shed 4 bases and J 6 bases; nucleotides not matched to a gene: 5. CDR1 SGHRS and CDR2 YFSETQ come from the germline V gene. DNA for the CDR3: TGCGCCAGCAGCCCAACGGGACAGGATGAAAAACTGTTTTTT. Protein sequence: CASSPTGQDEKLFF.

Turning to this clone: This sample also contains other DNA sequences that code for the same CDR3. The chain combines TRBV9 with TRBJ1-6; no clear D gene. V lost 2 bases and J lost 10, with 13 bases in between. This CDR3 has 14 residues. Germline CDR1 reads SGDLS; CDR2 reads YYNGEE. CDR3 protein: CASSVAGSGSPLHF. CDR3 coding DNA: TGTGCCAGCAGCGTTGCGGGGTCGGGATCACCCCTCCACTTT.

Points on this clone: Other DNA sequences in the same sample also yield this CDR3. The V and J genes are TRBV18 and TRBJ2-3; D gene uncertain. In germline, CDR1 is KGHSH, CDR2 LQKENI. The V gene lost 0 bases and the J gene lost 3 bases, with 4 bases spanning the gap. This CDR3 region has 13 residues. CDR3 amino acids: CASSPPATDTQYF. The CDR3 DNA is TGTGCCAGCTCACCACCGGCTACAGATACGCAGTATTTT.

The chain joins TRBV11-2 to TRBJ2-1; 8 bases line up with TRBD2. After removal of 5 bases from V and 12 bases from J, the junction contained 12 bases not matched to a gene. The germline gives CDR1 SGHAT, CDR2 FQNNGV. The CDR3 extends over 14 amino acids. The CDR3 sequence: CASSQISGTRGQFF. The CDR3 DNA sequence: TGTGCCAGCAGCCAGATTAGCGGGACACGCGGGCAGTTCTTC. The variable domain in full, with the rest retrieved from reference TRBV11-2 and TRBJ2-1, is EAGVAQSPRYKIIEKRQSVAFWCNPISGHATLYWYQQILGQGPKLLIQFQNNGVVDDSQLPKDRFSAERLKGVDSTLKIQPAKLEDSAVYLCASSQISGTRGQFFGPGTRLTVL.

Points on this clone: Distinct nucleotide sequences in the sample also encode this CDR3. The CDR3: CASSPGEDQPQHF. The CDR3 region has the DNA TGTGCCAGCTCACCGGGTGAGGATCAGCCCCAGCATTTT. The chain couples TRBV18 to TRBJ1-5, with D unresolved. Germline CDR1 is KGHSH and CDR2 is LQKENI. V was clipped by 3 bases and J by 5 bases, with 8 bases between them. The CDR3 is 13 residues long.